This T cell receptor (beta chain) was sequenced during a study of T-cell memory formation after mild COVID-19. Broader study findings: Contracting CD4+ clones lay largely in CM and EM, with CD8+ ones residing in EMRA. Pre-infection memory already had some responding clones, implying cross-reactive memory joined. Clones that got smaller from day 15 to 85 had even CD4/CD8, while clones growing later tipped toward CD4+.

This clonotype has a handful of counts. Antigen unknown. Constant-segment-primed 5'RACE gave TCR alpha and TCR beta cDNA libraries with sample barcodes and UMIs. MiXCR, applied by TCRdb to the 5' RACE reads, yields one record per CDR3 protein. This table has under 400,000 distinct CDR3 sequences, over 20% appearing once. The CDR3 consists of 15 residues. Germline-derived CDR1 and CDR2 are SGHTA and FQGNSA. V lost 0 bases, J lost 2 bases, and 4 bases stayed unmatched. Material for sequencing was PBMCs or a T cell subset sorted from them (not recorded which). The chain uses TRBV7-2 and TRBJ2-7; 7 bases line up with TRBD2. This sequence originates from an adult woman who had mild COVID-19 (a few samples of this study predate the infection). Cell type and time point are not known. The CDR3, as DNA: TGTGCCAGCAGCTTAGCGGGACTAACCGCCTACGAGCAGTACTTC. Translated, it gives CASSLAGLTAYEQYF.